This passage covers 8 T cell receptor beta chains from one sample sequenced in a study of blood T cell repertoires in COVID-19. Method: immunoSEQ multiplex PCR; TCRdb's copy keeps in-frame clones and lacks some. Seen here are 250,000 to 300,000 clones, around 90% observed once, and the top ten hold roughly 2.2%. The sequenced material came from peripheral blood. All receptors derive from a middle-aged man with acute or convalescent COVID-19.

V usage is TRBV10-2 and J usage is TRBJ2-3; D is perhaps TRBD2 (6 bases). The CDR3 consists of 13 residues. The V end lost 4 bases, the J end lost 5 bases, and 10 bases lay between the germline ends. CDR1 is WSHSY and CDR2 is SAAADI in the germline V gene. CDR3 bases: TGCGCCAGCAGTGCCGGGGGAAGAGATACGCAGTATTTT. It translates to CASSAGGRDTQYF.

This clone has just a few counts. The chain is built from TRBV5-1 and TRBJ2-2; TRBD2 aligns across 7 bases. Germline assignment: CDR1 SGHRS and CDR2 YFSETQ. V lost 0 bases, J lost 1 base, and 3 bases stayed unmatched. This CDR3 spans 16 amino acids. This CDR3 is CASSLEAGVNTGELFF. The CDR3 region has the DNA TGCGCCAGCAGCTTGGAGGCGGGGGTGAACACCGGGGAGCTGTTTTTT.

The chain combines TRBV2 with TRBJ2-1, with 10 bases that match TRBD2. CDR1 is SNHLY and CDR2 is FYNNEI in the germline V gene. The CDR3 extends over 15 amino acids. V lost 5 bases and J lost 8; bases outside the gene matches: 9. The CDR3 sequence is CASSQLAGPGHEQFF. The CDR3 DNA reads as TGTGCCAGCAGTCAACTAGCGGGGCCCGGCCATGAGCAGTTCTTC.

The V call is TRBV15, the J call TRBJ2-3; 7 bases fit TRBD1. CDR3 length equals 13 residues. V dropped 0 bases and J dropped 6; count of bases not matched to a gene: 0. Germline CDR1 reads LNHNV; CDR2 reads YYDKDF (reference sequence). CDR3 protein: CATSRDRGDTQYF. CDR3 coding DNA: TGTGCCACCAGCAGAGACAGGGGGGATACGCAGTATTTT.

The V gene is TRBV7-9, the J gene TRBJ2-7; D may be TRBD1 (6 bases). V was cut by 3 bases and J by 2 bases, with 11 bases left in between. Germline V gene data show CDR1 as SEHNR and CDR2 as FQNEAQ (reference sequence). This CDR3 is 14 amino acids long. This CDR3 reads CASSLQQGTYEQYF. CDR3 DNA: TGTGCCAGCAGCTTGCAACAGGGCACCTACGAGCAGTACTTC.

This clone was recorded once. The chain employs TRBV4-2 and TRBJ1-1, with TRBD1 as a possible D gene (5 bases). This CDR3 spans 15 amino acids. Germline CDR1 LGHNA, CDR2 YNFKEQ. V lost 4 bases to trimming and J lost 5 bases, with 17 bases between them. The CDR3: CASSPPGNFKTEAFF. CDR3 in DNA: TGTGCCAGCAGCCCCCCAGGGAATTTTAAGACTGAAGCTTTCTTT.

The V and J genes are TRBV9 and TRBJ1-2; TRBD1 aligns across 10 bases. The CDR3 sequence is 15 residues long. CDR1 is SGDLS, CDR2 YYNGEE, per germline. After removal of 3 bases from V and 4 bases from J, the junction contained 6 bases not matched to a gene. In DNA, the CDR3 is TGTGCCAGCAGCGCCTCCGGGACAGGGGTCTATGGCTACACCTTC. Translating it yields CASSASGTGVYGYTF.

V usage is TRBV5-1 and J usage is TRBJ1-6; no clear D gene. Germline V lookup: CDR1 SGHRS, CDR2 YFSETQ. The V and J ends lost 0 bases and 9 bases respectively, with 13 bases between them. The CDR3 runs to 15 residues. Here the CDR3 DNA reads TGCGCCAGCAGCTTGGCCGAATGGACTGGTTCACCCCTCCACTTT. It encodes CASSLAEWTGSPLHF.